The subject of this entry is one TCR beta chain. V gave up 1 base and J gave up 10 bases, with 8 bases separating them. The CDR3 runs to 13 residues. Clones were sequenced by immunoSEQ multiplex PCR, and TCRdb holds only the in-frame ones, with some missing. The sample lists over 250,000 clones; about 89% were seen once. This sample stems from a study of blood T cell repertoires in COVID-19. In the study overall: Whether acute or convalescent, the COVID-19 samples came from the United States, Italy and Spain.

This rearrangement joins TRBV12-3 or TRBV12-4 to TRBJ1-6, with a weak D call TRBD1 (5 bases). This receptor was identified in a man aged 35 to 55 who had recovered from COVID-19. What was sequenced was peripheral blood. This chain's CDR3 is CASSLVQGSPLHF. CDR3 nucleotides: TGTGCCAGCAGTTTAGTCCAGGGATCACCCCTCCACTTT.